The rows below give T cell receptor beta chains drawn from one sample of a study of blood T cells in healthy people across ages. One entry per CDR3 protein results from TCRdb running MiXCR on the 5' RACE reads. The sample shows hundreds of thousands of distinct CDR3 sequences, 58% of them seen only once. What was sequenced was blood. These receptors all come from a man aged 55-75 years in good health. The CDR3 runs from the conserved cysteine through the conserved F or W. A D gene is named only where the DNA matches it firmly. The size entry is marked missing in some rows and otherwise reads once, few, many or a size class.

NA	many	TRBV18	TRBJ2-5	TGTGCCAGCTCACTCAGGACCCTCCAAGAGACCCAGTACTTC	CASSLRTLQETQYF
NA	NA	TRBV7-9	TRBJ2-3	TGTGCCAGCAGCTCAACAGTTGTCGAGTATTTT	CASSSTVVEYF
TRBD1	NA	TRBV7-9	TRBJ2-7	TGTGCCAGCAGCTCTCCGGGGACAGGCTTTACCTACGAGCAGTACTTC	CASSSPGTGFTYEQYF
TRBD1	few	TRBV27	TRBJ2-7	TGTGCCAGCAGGGGGGGACAGGGCGCCTTTACCTACGAGCAGTACTTC	CASRGGQGAFTYEQYF
TRBD2	few	TRBV5-1	TRBJ2-3	TGCGCCAGCGGCCAATTCATAGCGGGGGGGTCCACAGATACGCAGTATTTT	CASGQFIAGGSTDTQYF
NA	NA	TRBV20-1	TRBJ2-1	TGCAGTGCTAGAGATCAGGGCAGGATTTATTACGAGCAGTTCTTC	CSARDQGRIYYEQFF
TRBD2	NA	TRBV20-1	TRBJ2-1	TGCAGTGCTAGAGATCCAAGCGGGGGGGCGGATGAGCAGTTCTTC	CSARDPSGGADEQFF
TRBD2	NA	TRBV15	TRBJ2-5	TGTGCCACCAGCAGAGGACTAGCGGGGGCCCAAGAGACCCAGTACTTC	CATSRGLAGAQETQYF
NA	NA	TRBV5-4	TRBJ1-2	TGTGCCAGCAGCTACCTAGTAGGAGCTCACTATGGCTACACCTTC	CASSYLVGAHYGYTF
NA	NA	TRBV3-1	TRBJ1-5	TGTGCCAGCGGTGCGGGGATGATTGATCAGCCCCAGCATTTT	CASGAGMIDQPQHF
NA	few	TRBV11-2	TRBJ2-1	TGTGCCAGCAGCCGAACTAGGGTAGGAGAGCAGTTCTTC	CASSRTRVGEQFF
TRBD1	once	TRBV5-1	TRBJ2-5	TGCGCCAGCAGCCTAGGACAGGGACTTTGGGAGCAGTACTTC	CASSLGQGLWEQYF
NA	NA	TRBV20-1	TRBJ2-1	TGCAGTGCTAGCGGACTGGCAGAGATTAATGAGCAGTTCTTC	CSASGLAEINEQFF
NA	NA	TRBV12-3/TRBV12-4	TRBJ1-1	TGTGCCAGCAACCTTGGGGGGGTCACTGAAGCTTTCTTT	CASNLGGVTEAFF
NA	NA	TRBV25-1	TRBJ2-5	TGTGCCAGCAGTGAATGGAGGGGGCAAGAGACCCAGTACTTC	CASSEWRGQETQYF
NA	few	TRBV25-1	TRBJ2-5	TGTGCCAGCAGTGCGGGCCGTTTTTCCGGTGAGACCCAGTACTTC	CASSAGRFSGETQYF
TRBD1	many	TRBV20-1	TRBJ1-2	TGCAGTGCTAGGCCTGGGCAGGGGGACTATGGCTACACCTTC	CSARPGQGDYGYTF
TRBD1	NA	TRBV6-1	TRBJ1-5	TGTGCCACCGAGACAGGGAATAGCAATCAGCCCCAGCATTTT	CATETGNSNQPQHF
TRBD1	many	TRBV5-1	TRBJ2-2	TGCGCCAGCAGCTTGCGGGACAGTCAGACCGGGGAGCTGTTTTTT	CASSLRDSQTGELFF
NA	NA	TRBV25-1	TRBJ2-1	TGTGCCAGCAGTCCTCGGGGAGGAGACAATGAGCAGTTCTTC	CASSPRGGDNEQFF
NA	NA	TRBV7-8	TRBJ2-5	TGTGCCAGCAGCTCCGGGACCCACAAGGAGACCCAGTACTTC	CASSSGTHKETQYF
NA	many	TRBV29-1	TRBJ2-1	TGCAGCGCTCATCTGGGGGATGAGCAGTTCTTC	CSAHLGDEQFF
NA	NA	TRBV7-2	TRBJ2-5	TGTGCCAGCAGCTTAGCGGTTGGGGCCCAGTACTTC	CASSLAVGAQYF
TRBD2	few	TRBV29-1	TRBJ2-7	TGCAGCGTTCAGGTTAGCGGGGGGTACGAGCAGTACTTC	CSVQVSGGYEQYF
NA	NA	TRBV27	TRBJ1-5	TGTGCCAGCGGGCCCTACTTAGGGGCCCAGCATTTT	CASGPYLGAQHF
TRBD1	few	TRBV7-6	TRBJ1-2	TGTGCCAGCAGCCGTTCTGGGGGGACAGGGGGAGTCTGGGATGGCTACACCTTC	CASSRSGGTGGVWDGYTF
TRBD1	NA	TRBV12-5	TRBJ1-1	TGTGCTAGTGGTTTGGTAAGACGGGACAGGGGCCCCCTCATGAACACTGAAGCTTTCTTT	CASGLVRRDRGPLMNTEAFF
NA	NA	TRBV7-9	TRBJ2-1	TGTGCCAGCAGCACCTCCGGGACCCCTGGGCAGTTCTTC	CASSTSGTPGQFF
NA	NA	TRBV11-2	TRBJ1-1	TGTGCCAGCAGCATTCGACAGGCGAACACTGAAGCTTTCTTT	CASSIRQANTEAFF